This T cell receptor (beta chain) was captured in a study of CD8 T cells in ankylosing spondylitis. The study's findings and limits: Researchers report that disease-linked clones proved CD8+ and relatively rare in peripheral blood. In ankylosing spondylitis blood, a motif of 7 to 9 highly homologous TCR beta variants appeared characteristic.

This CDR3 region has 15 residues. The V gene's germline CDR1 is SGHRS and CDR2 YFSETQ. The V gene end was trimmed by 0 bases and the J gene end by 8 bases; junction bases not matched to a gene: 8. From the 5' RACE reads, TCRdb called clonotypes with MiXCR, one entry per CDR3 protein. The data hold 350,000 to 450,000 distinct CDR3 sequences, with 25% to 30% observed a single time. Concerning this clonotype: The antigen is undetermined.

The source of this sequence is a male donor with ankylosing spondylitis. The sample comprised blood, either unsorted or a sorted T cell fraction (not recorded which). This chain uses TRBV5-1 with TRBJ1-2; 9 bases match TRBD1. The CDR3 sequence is CASSLDSDRGRGYTF. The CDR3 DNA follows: TGCGCCAGCAGCTTGGATTCGGACAGGGGAAGGGGCTACACCTTC.